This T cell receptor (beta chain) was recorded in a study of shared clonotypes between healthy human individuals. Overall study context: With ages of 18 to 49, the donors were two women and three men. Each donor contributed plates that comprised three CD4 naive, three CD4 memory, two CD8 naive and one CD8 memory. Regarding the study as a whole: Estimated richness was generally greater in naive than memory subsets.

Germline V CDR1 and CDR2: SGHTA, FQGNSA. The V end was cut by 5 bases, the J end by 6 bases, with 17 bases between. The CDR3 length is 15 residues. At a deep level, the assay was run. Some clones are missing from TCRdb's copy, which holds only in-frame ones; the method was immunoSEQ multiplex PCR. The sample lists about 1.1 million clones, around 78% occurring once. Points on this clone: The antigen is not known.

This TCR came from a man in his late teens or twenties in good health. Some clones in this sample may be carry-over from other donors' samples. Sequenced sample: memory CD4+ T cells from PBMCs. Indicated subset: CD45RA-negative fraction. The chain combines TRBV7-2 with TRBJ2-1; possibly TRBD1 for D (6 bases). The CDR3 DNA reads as TGTGCCAGCAGCCAAGCCCCCGGGACACGCAATGAGCAGTTCTTC. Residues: CASSQAPGTRNEQFF. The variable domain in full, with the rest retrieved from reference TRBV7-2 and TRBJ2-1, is GAGVSQSPSNKVTEKGKDVELRCDPISGHTALYWYRQSLGQGLEFLIYFQGNSAPDKSGLPSDRFSAERTGGSVSTLTIQRTQQEDSAVYLCASSQAPGTRNEQFFGPGTRLTVL.